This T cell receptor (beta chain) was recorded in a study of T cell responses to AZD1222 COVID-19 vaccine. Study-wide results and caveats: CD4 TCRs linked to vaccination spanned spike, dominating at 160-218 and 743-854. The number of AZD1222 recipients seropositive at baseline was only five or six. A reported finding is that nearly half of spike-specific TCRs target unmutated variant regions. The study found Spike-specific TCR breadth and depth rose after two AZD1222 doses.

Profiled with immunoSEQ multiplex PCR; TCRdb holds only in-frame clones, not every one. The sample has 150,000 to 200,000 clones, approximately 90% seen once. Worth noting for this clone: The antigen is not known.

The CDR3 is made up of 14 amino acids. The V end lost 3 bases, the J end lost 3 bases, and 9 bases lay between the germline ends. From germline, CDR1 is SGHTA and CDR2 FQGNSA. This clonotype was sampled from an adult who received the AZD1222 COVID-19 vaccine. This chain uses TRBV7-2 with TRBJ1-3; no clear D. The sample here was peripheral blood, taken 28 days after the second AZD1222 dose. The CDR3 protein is CASSLTSLGNTIYF. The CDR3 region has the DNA TGTGCCAGCAGCTTGACATCCCTTGGAAACACCATATATTTT. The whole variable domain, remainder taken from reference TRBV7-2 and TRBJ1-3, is GAGVSQSPSNKVTEKGKDVELRCDPISGHTALYWYRQSLGQGLEFLIYFQGNSAPDKSGLPSDRFSAERTGGSVSTLTIQRTQQEDSAVYLCASSLTSLGNTIYFGEGSWLTVV.